The 9 T cell receptor beta chains given below trace back to one sample, sequenced in a study of blood T cell repertoires in COVID-19. Libraries were prepared by immunoSEQ multiplex PCR; TCRdb keeps only in-frame clonotypes and omits some of them. The sample has hundreds of thousands of clones; about 85% are singletons. Sequencing input: peripheral blood. These receptors came from a woman of 80 years or more with acute or convalescent COVID-19.

The rearrangement joins TRBV5-1 to TRBJ1-2; TRBD1 matches 7 bases. Germline CDR1 and CDR2: SGHRS and YFSETQ. The V segment lost 0 bases and the J segment 8 bases; nucleotides outside the gene matches: 13. The CDR3 totals 16 residues. Here the CDR3 DNA reads TGCGCCAGCAGCTTGGTAGGGGACAGCACTCAAGGGGGCTACACCTTC. It is translated as CASSLVGDSTQGGYTF.

This clone turned up a few times. The chain joins TRBV2 to TRBJ1-6; 8 bases are shared with TRBD1. The V gene end was trimmed by 6 bases and the J gene end by 7 bases; junction bases not matched to a gene: 5. Germline CDR1 is SNHLY and CDR2 is FYNNEI. The CDR3 sequence is 14 residues long. CDR3 in amino acids: CASSPGQENSPLHF. Here the CDR3 DNA reads TGTGCCAGCAGCCCGGGACAGGAGAATTCACCCCTCCACTTT. The full variable domain, with the rest looked up from reference TRBV2 and TRBJ1-6, is EPEVTQTPSHQVTQMGQEVILRCVPISNHLYFYWYRQILGQKVEFLVSFYNNEISEKSEIFDDQFSVERPDGSNFTLKIRSTKLEDSAMYFCASSPGQENSPLHFGNGTRLTVT.

The chain recombines TRBV28 with TRBJ1-5, with D maybe TRBD1 (6 bases). The germline V gene has CDR1 MDHEN and CDR2 SYDVKM. Trimming took 3 bases from V and 9 from J, leaving 18 bases between them. The CDR3 spans 15 residues. The CDR3, as DNA: TGTGCCAGCAGTTTTTCGGGGGGCGGGGTGAGGCCCCAGCATTTT. Translation: CASSFSGGGVRPQHF.

The chain couples TRBV10-3 to TRBJ1-5, with D possibly matching TRBD1 (5 bases). The CDR3 is 14 amino acids. The V end lost 4 bases, the J end lost 6 bases, and 13 bases lay between the germline ends. Germline-derived CDR1 and CDR2 are ENHRY and SYGVKD. CDR3 region: CAISVDDSIQPQHF. CDR3 nucleotides: TGTGCCATCAGTGTAGATGACAGTATTCAGCCCCAGCATTTT.

The V call is TRBV28, the J call TRBJ2-3; 11 bases line up with TRBD2. The germline CDR1 and CDR2 sequences are MDHEN and SYDVKM. This CDR3 comprises 15 residues. V lost 3 bases, J lost 4 bases, and 3 bases stayed unmatched. CDR3 amino acids: CASSFLAGGPDTQYF. CDR3 DNA: TGTGCCAGCAGTTTCCTAGCGGGGGGCCCAGATACGCAGTATTTT.

Here the CDR3 DNA reads TGTGCCATCAGTAATCCGGGTTCAGGGGATGAAAAACTGTTTTTT. Its protein product is CAISNPGSGDEKLFF. The chain links TRBV10-3 to TRBJ1-4; D is possibly TRBD1 (6 bases). Looked up from germline, CDR1 is ENHRY and CDR2 is SYGVKD. CDR3 size: 15 residues. V lost 5 bases and J lost 6, with 16 bases in between.

The V call is TRBV16, the J call TRBJ1-1; D is uncertain. Germline values: CDR1 KGHSY, CDR2 FQNENV. This CDR3 comprises 13 residues. V was pared by 2 bases and J by 7 bases, with 11 bases between. CDR3 in amino acids: CASSQAVIGEAFF. In nucleotides, the CDR3 is TGTGCCAGCAGCCAAGCGGTGATCGGTGAAGCTTTCTTT.

The chain links TRBV6-4 to TRBJ2-7; 13 positions agree with TRBD2. Looked up from germline, CDR1 is MRHNA and CDR2 is SNTAGT. V lost 5 bases to trimming and J lost 4 bases; unmatched junction nucleotides: 8. CDR3 length: 16 amino acids. CDR3 amino acids: CASSRTSGSLVYEQYF. The CDR3 nucleotides read TGTGCCAGCAGTAGGACTAGCGGGAGTTTGGTATACGAGCAGTACTTC.

This chain connects TRBV5-1 to TRBJ1-4; 7 nucleotides line up with TRBD1. Trimming removed 3 bases from V and 2 bases from J; junction bases left unmatched: 4. This CDR3 region has 15 residues. In germline, CDR1 is SGHRS, CDR2 YFSETQ. The CDR3 DNA is TGCGCCAGCAGCTCGGCAGGGGGGACTAATGAAAAACTGTTTTTT. Translated: CASSSAGGTNEKLFF.